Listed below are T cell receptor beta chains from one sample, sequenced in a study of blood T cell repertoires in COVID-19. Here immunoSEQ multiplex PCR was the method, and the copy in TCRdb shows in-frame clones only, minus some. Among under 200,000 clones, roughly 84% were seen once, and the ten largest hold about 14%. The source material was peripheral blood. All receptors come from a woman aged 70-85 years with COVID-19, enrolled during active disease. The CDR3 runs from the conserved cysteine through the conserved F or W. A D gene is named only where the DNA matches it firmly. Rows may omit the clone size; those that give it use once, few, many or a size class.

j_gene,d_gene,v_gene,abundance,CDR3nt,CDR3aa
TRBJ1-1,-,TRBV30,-,TGTGCCTGGGGACACTCCCTTGAAGCTTTCTTT,CAWGHSLEAFF
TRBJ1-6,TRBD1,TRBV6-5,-,TGTGCCAGCAGTTCGGGACAGGGAAGGAATTCACCCCTCCACTTT,CASSSGQGRNSPLHF
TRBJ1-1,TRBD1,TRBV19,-,TGTGCCAGTAAGGTAACAGGGGCGGGTGAAGCTTTCTTT,CASKVTGAGEAFF
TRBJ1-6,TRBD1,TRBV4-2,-,TGTGCCAGCAGCCAACTTTCGGCAGGGGGGAGTTCACCCCTCCACTTT,CASSQLSAGGSSPLHF
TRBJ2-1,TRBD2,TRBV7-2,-,TGTGCCAGCAGCTTGGCGGGAGCACATGAGCAGTTCTTC,CASSLAGAHEQFF
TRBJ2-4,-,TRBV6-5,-,TGTGCCAGCAACAACCCCAGTCTAAACATTCAGTACTTC,CASNNPSLNIQYF
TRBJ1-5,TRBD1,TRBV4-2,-,TGTGCCAGCAGCCAGAGACTTCCGGGACAGGGCAATCAGCCCCAGCATTTT,CASSQRLPGQGNQPQHF
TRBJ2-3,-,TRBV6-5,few,TGTGCCAGCAGTTATGGGAGAACAGATACGCAGTATTTT,CASSYGRTDTQYF
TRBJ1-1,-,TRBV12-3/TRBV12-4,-,TGTGCCAGCAGTTTAGCGACCGGGGAAGCTTTCTTT,CASSLATGEAFF
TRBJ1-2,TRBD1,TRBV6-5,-,TGTGCCAGCAGAGACACGGACAGGGCTGTCTATGGCTACACCTTC,CASRDTDRAVYGYTF
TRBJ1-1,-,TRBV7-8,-,TGTGCCAGCTCCTACCACAGGGCTGAAGCTTTCTTT,CASSYHRAEAFF
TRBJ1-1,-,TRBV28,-,TGTGCCAGCAGTTTATATCCCCTGGCCACTGAAGCTTTCTTT,CASSLYPLATEAFF
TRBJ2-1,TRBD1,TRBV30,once,TGTGCCGGGACAGGGGTTTACAATGAGCAGTTCTTC,CAGTGVYNEQFF
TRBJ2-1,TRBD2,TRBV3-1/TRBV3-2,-,TGTGCCAGCAGCTTAAGGGGAATGAGCGGGAGCCACAATGAGCAGTTCTTC,CASSLRGMSGSHNEQFF
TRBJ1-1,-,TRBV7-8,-,TGTGCCAGCAGCTTAGGGGGCGTCATGAACACTGAAGCTTTCTTT,CASSLGGVMNTEAFF
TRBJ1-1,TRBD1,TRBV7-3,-,TGTGCCAGCAGCCCCTCAGGGGGATACGCTGAAGCTTTCTTT,CASSPSGGYAEAFF
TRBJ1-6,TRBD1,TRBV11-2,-,TGTGCCAGCAGCTTAAGACCGGGACAGGGGAATTCACCCCTCCACTTT,CASSLRPGQGNSPLHF
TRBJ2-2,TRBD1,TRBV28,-,TGTGCCATAAACAGGGGTACCGGGGAGCTGTTTTTT,CAINRGTGELFF
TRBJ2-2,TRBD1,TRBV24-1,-,TGTGCCACCAGTGTCCAGGGGGCTAAGGTCGGGGAGCTGTTTTTT,CATSVQGAKVGELFF
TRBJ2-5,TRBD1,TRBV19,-,TGTGCCAGTAGTATACTACAGGGGGCGGGAGAGACCCAGTACTTC,CASSILQGAGETQYF
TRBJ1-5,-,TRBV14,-,TGTGCCAGCAGCCAATTAACTCAATGCTTT,CASSQLTQCF
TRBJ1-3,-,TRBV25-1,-,TGTGCCAGCAGCCGGGGTAGTGGAAACACCATATATTTT,CASSRGSGNTIYF
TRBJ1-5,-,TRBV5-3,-,TGTGCCAGAAGCTTGTGTATCCCCCGCGCCAACTATAGCAATCAGCCCCAGCATTTT,CARSLCIPRANYSNQPQHF
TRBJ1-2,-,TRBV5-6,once,TGTGCCAGCAGCTTGGGCCCAGGGCTCCCAATACTCTATGGCTACACCTTC,CASSLGPGLPILYGYTF
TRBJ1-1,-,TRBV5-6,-,TGTGCCAGCAGCTTAGCCACCGCCTCAGGGTGGACTGAAGCTTTCTTT,CASSLATASGWTEAFF
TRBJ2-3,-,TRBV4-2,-,TGTGCCAGCAGCCAAGTAGCTCGCTCGGCGAGGGGCACAGATACGCAGTATTTT,CASSQVARSARGTDTQYF
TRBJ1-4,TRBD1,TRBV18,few,TGTGCCAGCTCAGGGGACAGGAACGAAAAACTGTTTTTT,CASSGDRNEKLFF
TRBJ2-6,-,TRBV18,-,TGTGCCAGCTCACCGGAGTCGACGGGCTCTGGGGCCAACGTCCTGACTTTC,CASSPESTGSGANVLTF
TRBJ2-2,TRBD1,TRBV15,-,TGTGCCACCAGCAGAGGGATGGGACAGGGGAGGACCGGGGAGCTGTTTTTT,CATSRGMGQGRTGELFF
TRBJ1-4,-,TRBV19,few,TGTGCCAGTAGTAAACCGTTGGCTGGAGGAAAACTGTTTTTT,CASSKPLAGGKLFF
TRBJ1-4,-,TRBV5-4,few,TGTGCCAGCAGCACGGGTGGAGGGAATGAAAAACTGTTTTTT,CASSTGGGNEKLFF
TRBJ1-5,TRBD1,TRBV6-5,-,TGTGCCACCATAACTCGGGACAGGGGGTTTCAGCCCCAGCATTTT,CATITRDRGFQPQHF
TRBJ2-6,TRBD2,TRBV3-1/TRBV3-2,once,TGTGCCAGCCTCGGCGGGAGAAGGGAAGGGGACCGGTTGGGTGGGGCCAACGTCCTGACTTTC,CASLGGRREGDRLGGANVLTF
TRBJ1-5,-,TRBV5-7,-,TGTGCCAGCAGCTTGGCCAGGAGGGTTCTAAATCAGCCCCAGCATTTT,CASSLARRVLNQPQHF
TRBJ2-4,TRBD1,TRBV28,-,TGTGCCAGCAGTTATGACAGGGGGCGAAACATTCAGTACTTC,CASSYDRGRNIQYF
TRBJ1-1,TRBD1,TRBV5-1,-,TGCGCCAGCAGCACGACAGGGAGAGACACTGAAGCTTTCTTT,CASSTTGRDTEAFF
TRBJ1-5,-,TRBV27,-,TGTGCCAGCAGTTTACAGGGAGGTCAGCCCCAGCATTTT,CASSLQGGQPQHF
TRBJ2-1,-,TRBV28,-,TGTGCCAGCAGTTTATTTTCCGGGACTGGACTACCTAATGAGCAGTTCTTC,CASSLFSGTGLPNEQFF
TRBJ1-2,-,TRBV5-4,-,TGTGCCAGCGATGCCGGGGGGCTCGGTGGCTACACCTTC,CASDAGGLGGYTF
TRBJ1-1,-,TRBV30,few,TGTGCCTGGACCAGAGACAGGAACACTGAAGCTTTCTTT,CAWTRDRNTEAFF
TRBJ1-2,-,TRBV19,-,TGTGCCAGTAGTATGCGGGGCGCCTCTAGGTATGGCTACACCTTC,CASSMRGASRYGYTF
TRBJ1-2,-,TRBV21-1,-,TGTGCCAGCAGCAAAGAGACACGATCGTGCGGCTACACCTTC,CASSKETRSCGYTF
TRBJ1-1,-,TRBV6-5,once,TGTGCCAGCAGCGCACAGCCAAACACTGAAGCTTTCTTT,CASSAQPNTEAFF
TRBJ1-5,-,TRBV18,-,TGTGCCAGCAAATCAAGCGGAATAAATCAGCCCCAGCATTTT,CASKSSGINQPQHF
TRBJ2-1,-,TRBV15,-,TGTGCCACCAGCAGAGATTTAGGGGAAGATGAGCAGTTCTTC,CATSRDLGEDEQFF
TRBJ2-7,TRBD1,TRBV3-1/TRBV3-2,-,TGTGCCAGCAGTAGGGGACAGTTCTACGAGCAGTACTTC,CASSRGQFYEQYF
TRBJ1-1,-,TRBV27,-,TGTGCCAGCAGGGGGCTAAACACTGAAGCTTTCTTT,CASRGLNTEAFF
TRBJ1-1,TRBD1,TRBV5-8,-,TGTGCCAGCAGCCGGACAGGGGGCCGGGTATCTGAAGCTTTCTTT,CASSRTGGRVSEAFF
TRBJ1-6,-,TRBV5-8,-,TGTGCCAGCAGTTACTATAAAGTTACAGGGACCTATAATTCACCCCTCCACTTT,CASSYYKVTGTYNSPLHF
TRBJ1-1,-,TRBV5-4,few,TGTGCCAGCACCAGGGGCCAGACGGGGACTGAAGCTTTCTTT,CASTRGQTGTEAFF
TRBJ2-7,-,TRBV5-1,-,TGCGCCAGCACGGTCGACAGAAGCGAGCAGTACTTC,CASTVDRSEQYF
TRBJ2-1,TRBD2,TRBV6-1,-,TGTGCCAGCAGTGAAATCTTAGCGGGATTCTCCTACAATGAGCAGTTCTTC,CASSEILAGFSYNEQFF
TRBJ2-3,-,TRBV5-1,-,TGCGCCAGCAGCTTGGCCGGAGTTCCCACAGATACGCAGTATTTT,CASSLAGVPTDTQYF